Listed here are 25 T cell receptor beta chains from one sample, sequenced in a study of cytomegalovirus exposure and HLA in healthy donors (dated by TCRdb to between 2016 and 2019). Receptor amplification or capture employed the immunoSEQ multiplex PCR assay. TCRdb's version of the immuneACCESS table is confined to in-frame rearrangements and falls short of the full clone set. An unresolved V gene accounts for under half of the shortfall where checked; the remainder is of unknown origin. The sample contains over 50,000 clones, about 95% of them found a single time. The ten largest clones add up to more than 0.95% of the sample. Sequenced input: PBMCs. The receptors were sampled from a woman under 30 in good health and CMV-seronegative.

The chain links TRBV9 to TRBJ1-2, with D perhaps matching TRBD1 (6 bases). The CDR3 is 15 amino acids. V shed 0 bases and J shed 6 bases, with 15 bases lying between them. Per germline, CDR1 SGDLS and CDR2 YYNGEE. The CDR3 region is CASSVGGGQRHGYTF. The CDR3, as DNA: TGTGCCAGCAGCGTAGGGGGGGGGCAGCGTCATGGCTACACCTTC.

The chain links TRBV28 to TRBJ2-7; weak D call: TRBD1 (6 bases). CDR1 is MDHEN and CDR2 is SYDVKM in the germline V gene. The V and J ends lost 6 bases and 0 bases respectively, with 18 bases between them. The CDR3 spans 16 residues. CDR3 DNA sequence: TGTGCCAGCAGGGGAAAACAGGGTGGGAGCTCCTACGAGCAGTACTTC. This encodes CASRGKQGGSSYEQYF.

This clone was counted once. V and J are TRBV29-1 and TRBJ2-3; 7 bases line up with TRBD2. The CDR3 is made up of 12 amino acids. V gave up 6 bases and J gave up 4 bases; unmatched junction bases: 4. Germline loops: CDR1 SQVTM, CDR2 ANQGSEA. The CDR3 loop is CSVSGIADTQYF. CDR3 bases: TGCAGCGTAAGCGGGATAGCAGATACGCAGTATTTT.

This clone showed up just once. V is TRBV6-4 and J is TRBJ2-7, with TRBD2 matching 13 bases. V shed 4 bases and J 0 bases; nucleotides not matched to a gene: 0. CDR1 is MRHNA, CDR2 SNTAGT, per germline. CDR3 length: 15 residues. The CDR3 here is CASSGTSGSSYEQYF. CDR3 DNA: TGTGCCAGCAGTGGGACTAGCGGGAGCTCCTACGAGCAGTACTTC.

The gene calls are TRBV28 and TRBJ2-7; the D is unclear. There are 14 residues in the CDR3. Germline V gives CDR1 MDHEN, CDR2 SYDVKM. V was shortened by 2 bases and J by 2 bases, with 10 bases between the two germline ends. The CDR3 sequence is CASSLVRRPYEQYF. The CDR3 DNA is TGTGCCAGCAGTTTAGTTCGGAGACCCTACGAGCAGTACTTC.

V and J are TRBV6-5 and TRBJ1-3; D gene uncertain. The CDR3 consists of 15 residues. Germline assignment: CDR1 MNHEY and CDR2 SVGAGI. The V end was cut by 0 bases, the J end by 0 bases, with 6 bases between. CDR3 loop: CASSYSVSSGNTIYF. CDR3 bases: TGTGCCAGCAGTTACTCGGTGAGCTCTGGAAACACCATATATTTT.

This chain connects TRBV28 to TRBJ2-2; D is possibly TRBD1 (6 bases). The length of the CDR3 is 15 residues. Germline V lookup: CDR1 MDHEN, CDR2 SYDVKM. V was shortened by 7 bases and J by 5 bases, with 17 bases between the two germline ends. CDR3 sequence (DNA): TGTGCCAGCACTAACAGGGTTCCGGGGACCGGGGAGCTGTTTTTT. Translating gives CASTNRVPGTGELFF. Full variable domain (missing parts from reference TRBV28 and TRBJ2-2): DVKVTQSSRYLVKRTGEKVFLECVQDMDHENMFWYRQDPGLGLRLIYFSYDVKMKEKGDIPEGYSVSREKKERFSLILESASTNQTSMYLCASTNRVPGTGELFFGEGSRLTVL.

The rearrangement uses TRBV5-1 and TRBJ2-3; D not resolved. The CDR3 is 14 residues long. V was trimmed by 4 bases and J by 0 bases, leaving 9 bases between them. The germline V gene has CDR1 SGHRS and CDR2 YFSETQ. The CDR3 protein is CASSLADSTDTQYF. The CDR3 DNA reads as TGCGCCAGCAGCCTGGCAGATAGCACAGATACGCAGTATTTT.

The rearrangement joins TRBV6-5 to TRBJ2-1; 7 bases fit TRBD2. The trim removed 10 bases at V and 7 bases at J, leaving 7 bases unmatched. The CDR3 contains 12 residues. The germline V gene has CDR1 MNHEY and CDR2 SVGAGI. The CDR3 DNA sequence: TGTGCCACCGGGGTGGGGGGGAATGAGCAGTTCTTC. Amino acids: CATGVGGNEQFF.

V is TRBV27 and J is TRBJ1-4, with 9 bases fitting TRBD1. The CDR3 sequence is 15 residues long. CDR1 and CDR2 from the germline V gene are MNHEY and SMNVEV (reference sequence). J gave up 7 bases and V 4 bases, and 7 bases lay outside the gene matches. The CDR3 here is CASSYRQGGSEKLFF. In DNA, the CDR3 is TGTGCCAGCAGTTATAGACAGGGGGGGAGTGAAAAACTGTTTTTT. Using reference TRBV27 and TRBJ1-4 for the parts outside the CDR3, the full variable domain is EAQVTQNPRYLITVTGKKLTVTCSQNMNHEYMSWYRQDPGLGLRQIYYSMNVEVTDKGDVPEGYKVSRKEKRNFPLILESPSPNQTSLYFCASSYRQGGSEKLFFGSGTQLSVL.

The chain uses TRBV5-6 and TRBJ2-7; TRBD2 matches 9 bases. The J segment lost 2 bases and the V segment lost 3 bases, leaving 6 bases of the junction unmatched. The CDR3 has 15 amino acids. CDR1 SGHDT and CDR2 YYEEEE come from the germline V gene. The CDR3 is CASSWGRGGAYEQYF. CDR3 nucleotides: TGTGCCAGCAGCTGGGGGCGGGGGGGGGCCTACGAGCAGTACTTC.

The J gene is TRBJ2-1, the V gene TRBV7-9; D is perhaps TRBD1 (6 bases). Germline CDR1 SEHNR, CDR2 FQNEAQ (reference sequence). The CDR3 runs 15 residues. Trimming removed 0 bases at V and 2 bases at J, with 8 bases between. CDR3 DNA: TGTGCCAGCAGCTTAGCGGGGACAACCTACAATGAGCAGTTCTTC. Translated: CASSLAGTTYNEQFF. Looking up the rest from reference TRBV7-9 and TRBJ2-1 gives the full variable domain: DTGVSQNPRHKITKRGQNVTFRCDPISEHNRLYWYRQTLGQGPEFLTYFQNEAQLEKSRLLSDRFSAERPKGSFSTLEIQRTEQGDSAMYLCASSLAGTTYNEQFFGPGTRLTVL.

The V gene is TRBV28, the J gene TRBJ2-3; weak D call: TRBD1 (5 bases). Looked up from germline, CDR1 is MDHEN and CDR2 is SYDVKM. This CDR3 contains 13 residues. V gave up 10 bases and J gave up 3 bases, with 14 bases separating them. This CDR3 is CATHGGATDTQYF. The DNA of the CDR3 is TGTGCCACCCACGGTGGGGCGACAGATACGCAGTATTTT.

In its sample, this clone was seen a few times. The chain recombines TRBV7-9 with TRBJ2-2; possibly TRBD2 for D (5 bases). This CDR3 contains 16 residues. The V end lost 3 bases, the J end lost 0 bases, and 11 bases lay between the germline ends. Germline CDR1 SEHNR, CDR2 FQNEAQ (reference sequence). In DNA, the CDR3 is TGTGCCAGCAGCTTTTGGAGGCGGGCGAACACCGGGGAGCTGTTTTTT. It translates to CASSFWRRANTGELFF.

The V and J genes are TRBV7-3 and TRBJ2-1, with D possibly matching TRBD2 (5 bases). Germline CDR1 and CDR2: SGHTA and FQGTGA. Trimming stripped 4 bases from V and 0 bases from J, with 10 bases between. The CDR3 has 15 residues. CDR3 residues: CASSSGKSSYNEQFF. The CDR3 region has the DNA TGTGCCAGCAGCTCCGGGAAATCCTCCTACAATGAGCAGTTCTTC.

V gene TRBV5-6 combines with J gene TRBJ1-2; unclear D gene. The V and J ends lost 0 bases and 0 bases respectively, with 9 bases between them. This CDR3 is built from 15 residues. The germline gives CDR1 SGHDT, CDR2 YYEEEE. The CDR3 reads CASSLGRPTNYGYTF. The CDR3 DNA sequence: TGTGCCAGCAGCTTGGGGAGGCCAACTAACTATGGCTACACCTTC.

The chain couples TRBV7-9 to TRBJ2-7, with 10 bases lining up with TRBD1. The germline V gene encodes CDR1 SEHNR and CDR2 FQNEAQ (reference sequence). The CDR3 loop spans 15 amino acids. V lost 2 bases and J lost 6; bases outside the gene matches: 7. CDR3 sequence (DNA): TGTGCCAGCAGCTTACGATCCGGGACAGGGGCCGAGCAGTACTTC. Translated, it gives CASSLRSGTGAEQYF.

The V and J genes are TRBV11-1 and TRBJ1-1, with D unclear. There are 13 residues in the CDR3. Germline CDR1 reads SGHAT; CDR2 reads FQDESV (reference sequence). The ends were cut back, 0 bases at V and 5 bases at J, with 7 bases in the middle. The CDR3 DNA reads TGTGCCAGCAGCTTAGCGGGCGGGACTGAAGCTTTCTTT. Its protein product is CASSLAGGTEAFF.

The chain joins TRBV7-8 to TRBJ1-5; D remains unclear. V gave up 6 bases and J gave up 2 bases, with 14 bases separating them. Germline lookup yields CDR1 SGHVS and CDR2 FQNEAQ. The CDR3 totals 15 residues. The CDR3: CASSFWRTRNQPQHF. Written as DNA, the CDR3 is TGTGCCAGCAGTTTCTGGAGGACCCGCAATCAGCCCCAGCATTTT.

The V and J genes are TRBV9 and TRBJ2-5, with 11 bases that match TRBD2. The CDR3 contains 16 residues. Germline lookup yields CDR1 SGDLS and CDR2 YYNGEE. Germline trimming cut 0 bases from V and 2 bases from J; bases unmatched to any gene: 3. The CDR3 sequence: CASSVGSSGGQETQYF. CDR3 nucleotides: TGTGCCAGCAGCGTAGGGTCTAGCGGGGGGCAAGAGACCCAGTACTTC. Supplemented by reference TRBV9 and TRBJ2-5, the full variable domain reads DSGVTQTPKHLITATGQRVTLRCSPRSGDLSVYWYQQSLDQGLQFLIQYYNGEERAKGNILERFSAQQFPDLHSELNLSSLELGDSALYFCASSVGSSGGQETQYFGPGTRLLVL.

The chain recombines TRBV18 with TRBJ2-1; 7 bases are a match to TRBD2. Looked up from germline, CDR1 is KGHSH and CDR2 is LQKENI. This CDR3 is 14 amino acids long. Trimming removed 5 bases from V and 6 bases from J; junction bases left unmatched: 7. CDR3 DNA sequence: TGTGCCAGCTCAACCGGACTAGTTGGCAATGAGCAGTTCTTC. Encoded protein: CASSTGLVGNEQFF.

The chain combines TRBV30 with TRBJ2-7; tentative D call: TRBD1 (6 bases). The germline gives CDR1 GTSNPN, CDR2 SVGIG (reference sequence). This CDR3 has 13 residues. The germline V and J ends were trimmed by 3 bases and 7 bases, with 16 bases remaining between them. As DNA, the CDR3 is TGTGCCTGGAGCCCGCAGGGGTTTGGGGAGCAGTACTTC. Protein: CAWSPQGFGEQYF.

V and J are TRBV18 and TRBJ2-1, with 7 bases matching TRBD1. V lost 2 bases to trimming and J lost 2 bases; unmatched junction nucleotides: 3. Germline CDR1 is KGHSH and CDR2 is LQKENI. The CDR3 totals 15 residues. The CDR3 loop reads CASSPAGTAYNEQFF. The CDR3 bases are TGTGCCAGCTCACCAGCCGGGACAGCCTACAATGAGCAGTTCTTC.

The gene calls are TRBV15 and TRBJ2-2; TRBD1 matches 7 bases. Per germline, CDR1 LNHNV and CDR2 YYDKDF (reference sequence). The CDR3 is 17 amino acids. V shed 1 base and J 3 bases; nucleotides not matched to a gene: 8. The CDR3 nucleotides are TGTGCCACCAGCAGAGCCCGGACAGGCCTGGACACCGGGGAGCTGTTTTTT. Translating gives CATSRARTGLDTGELFF.

The chain joins TRBV5-6 to TRBJ2-1, with TRBD2 identical over 10 bases. Per the germline V gene, CDR1 is SGHDT and CDR2 is YYEEEE. With 1 base clipped from V and 0 bases from J, the junction kept 4 bases outside the gene matches. This CDR3 comprises 17 residues. CDR3 sequence: CASSLYRLAGSYNEQFF. The CDR3 coding sequence is TGTGCCAGCAGCTTGTACCGACTAGCGGGCTCCTACAATGAGCAGTTCTTC.